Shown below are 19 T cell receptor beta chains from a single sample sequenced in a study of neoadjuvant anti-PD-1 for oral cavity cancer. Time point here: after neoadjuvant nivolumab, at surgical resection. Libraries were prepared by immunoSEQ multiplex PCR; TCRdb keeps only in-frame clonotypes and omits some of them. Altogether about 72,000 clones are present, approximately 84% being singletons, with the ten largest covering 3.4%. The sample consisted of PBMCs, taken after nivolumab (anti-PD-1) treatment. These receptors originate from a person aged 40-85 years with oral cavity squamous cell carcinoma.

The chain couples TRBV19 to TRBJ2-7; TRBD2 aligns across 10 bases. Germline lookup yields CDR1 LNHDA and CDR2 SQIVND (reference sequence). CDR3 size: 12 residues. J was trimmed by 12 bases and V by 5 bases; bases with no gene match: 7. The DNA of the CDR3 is TGTGCCAGTAGTCAGCTAGCGGGAGTCCCGTACTTC. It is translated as CASSQLAGVPYF.

CDR3 in amino acids: CAISDTDRYDYGYTF. In DNA form, the CDR3 reads TGTGCCATCAGTGATACGGACAGGTACGACTATGGCTACACCTTC. The gene calls are TRBV10-3 and TRBJ1-2; 7 nucleotides agree with TRBD1. Per germline, CDR1 ENHRY and CDR2 SYGVKD. The CDR3 runs to 15 residues. The ends lost 3 bases at V and 3 bases at J; junction bases unmatched: 7.

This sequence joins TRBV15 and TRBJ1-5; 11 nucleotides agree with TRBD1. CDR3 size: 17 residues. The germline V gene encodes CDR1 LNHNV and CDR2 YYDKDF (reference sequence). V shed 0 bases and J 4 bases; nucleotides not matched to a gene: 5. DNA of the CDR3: TGTGCCACCAGCAGAGATTACGGGACAGGGGGTAATCAGCCCCAGCATTTT. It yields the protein CATSRDYGTGGNQPQHF.

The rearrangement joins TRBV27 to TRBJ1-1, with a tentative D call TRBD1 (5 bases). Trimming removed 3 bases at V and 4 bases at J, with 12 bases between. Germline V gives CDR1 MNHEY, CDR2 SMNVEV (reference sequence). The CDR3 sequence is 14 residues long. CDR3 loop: CASSLSMGGTEAFF. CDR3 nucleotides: TGTGCCAGCAGTTTGTCCATGGGGGGCACTGAAGCTTTCTTT.

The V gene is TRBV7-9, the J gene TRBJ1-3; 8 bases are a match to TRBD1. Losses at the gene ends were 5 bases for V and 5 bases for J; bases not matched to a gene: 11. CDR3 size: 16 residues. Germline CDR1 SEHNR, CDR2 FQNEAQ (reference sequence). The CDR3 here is CASSPQTGDQRNTIYF. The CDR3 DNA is TGTGCCAGCAGCCCCCAGACAGGGGATCAACGAAACACCATATATTTT.

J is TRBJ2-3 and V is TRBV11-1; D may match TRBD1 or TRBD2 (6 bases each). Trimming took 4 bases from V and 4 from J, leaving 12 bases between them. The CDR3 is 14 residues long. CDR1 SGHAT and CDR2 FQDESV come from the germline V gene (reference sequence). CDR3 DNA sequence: TGTGCCAGCAGCTGGGGGGCCGTTTCAGATACGCAGTATTTT. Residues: CASSWGAVSDTQYF.

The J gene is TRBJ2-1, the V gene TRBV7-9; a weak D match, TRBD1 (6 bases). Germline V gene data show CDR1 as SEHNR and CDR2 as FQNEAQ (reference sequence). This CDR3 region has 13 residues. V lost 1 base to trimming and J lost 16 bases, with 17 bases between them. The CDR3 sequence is CASSLGVGTSVFF. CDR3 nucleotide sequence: TGTGCCAGCAGCTTAGGGGTTGGGACATCGGTCTTCTTC.

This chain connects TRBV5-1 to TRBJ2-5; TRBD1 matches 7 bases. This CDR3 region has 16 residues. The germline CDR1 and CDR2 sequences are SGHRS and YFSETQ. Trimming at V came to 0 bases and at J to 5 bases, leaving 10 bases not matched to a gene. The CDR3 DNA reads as TGCGCCAGCAGCTTGGAGTCGACAGGGATGTACGAGACCCAGTACTTC. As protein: CASSLESTGMYETQYF.

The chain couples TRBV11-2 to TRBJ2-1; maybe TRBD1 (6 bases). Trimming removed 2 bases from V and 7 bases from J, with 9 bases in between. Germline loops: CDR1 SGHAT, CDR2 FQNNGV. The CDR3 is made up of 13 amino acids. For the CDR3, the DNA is TGTGCCAGCAGCTTAAGGACAGAAAATGAGCAGTTCTTC. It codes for CASSLRTENEQFF.

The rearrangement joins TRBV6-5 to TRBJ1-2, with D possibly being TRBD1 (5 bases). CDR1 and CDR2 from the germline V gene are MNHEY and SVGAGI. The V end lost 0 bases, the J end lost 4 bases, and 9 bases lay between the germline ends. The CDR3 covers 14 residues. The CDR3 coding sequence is TGTGCCAGCAGTTACTCGAGACAGTCCTATGGCTACACCTTC. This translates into CASSYSRQSYGYTF.

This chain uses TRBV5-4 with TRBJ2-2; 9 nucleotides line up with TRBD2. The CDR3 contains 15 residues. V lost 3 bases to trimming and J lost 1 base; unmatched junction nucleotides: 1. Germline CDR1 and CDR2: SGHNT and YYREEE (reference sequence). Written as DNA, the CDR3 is TGTGCCAGCAGCTCGACTAGCGGGAACACCGGGGAGCTGTTTTTT. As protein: CASSSTSGNTGELFF.

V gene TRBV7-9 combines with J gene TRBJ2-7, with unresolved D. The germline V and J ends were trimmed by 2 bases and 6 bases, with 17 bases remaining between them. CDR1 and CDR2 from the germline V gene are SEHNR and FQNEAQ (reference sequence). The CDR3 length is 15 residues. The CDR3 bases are TGTGCCAGCAGCTTAATTGACCCCGGCCCACTCGAGCAGTACTTC. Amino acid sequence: CASSLIDPGPLEQYF.

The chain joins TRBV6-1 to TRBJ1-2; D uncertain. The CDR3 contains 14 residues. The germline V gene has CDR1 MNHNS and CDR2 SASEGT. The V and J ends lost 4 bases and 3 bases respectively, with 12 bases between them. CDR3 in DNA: TGTGCCAGCAGTGGAGGGTCACAGCACTATGGCTACACCTTC. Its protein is CASSGGSQHYGYTF.

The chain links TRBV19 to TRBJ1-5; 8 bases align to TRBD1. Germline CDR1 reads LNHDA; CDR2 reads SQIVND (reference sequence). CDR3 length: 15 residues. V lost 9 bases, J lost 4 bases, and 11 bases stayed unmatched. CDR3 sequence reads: CASHDRGMSNQPQHF. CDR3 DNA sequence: TGTGCCAGCCATGACAGGGGAATGAGTAATCAGCCCCAGCATTTT.

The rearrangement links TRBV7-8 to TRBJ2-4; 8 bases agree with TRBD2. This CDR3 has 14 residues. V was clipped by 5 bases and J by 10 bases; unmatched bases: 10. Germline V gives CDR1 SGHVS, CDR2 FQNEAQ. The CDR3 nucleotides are TGTGCCAGCAGCCCGGTCGGGGGGGCCGGGATTCAGTACTTC. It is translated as CASSPVGGAGIQYF.

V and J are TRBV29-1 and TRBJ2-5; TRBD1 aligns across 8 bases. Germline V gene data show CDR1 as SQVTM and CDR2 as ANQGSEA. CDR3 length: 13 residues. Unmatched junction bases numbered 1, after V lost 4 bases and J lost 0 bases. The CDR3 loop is CSVGQGNQETQYF. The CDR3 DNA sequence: TGCAGCGTTGGACAGGGGAACCAAGAGACCCAGTACTTC.

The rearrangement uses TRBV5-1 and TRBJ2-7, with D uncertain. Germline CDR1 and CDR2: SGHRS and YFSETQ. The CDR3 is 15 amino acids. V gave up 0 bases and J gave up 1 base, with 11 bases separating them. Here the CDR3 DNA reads TGCGCCAGCAGCTTGGGCCGAGACCCTTCCTACGAGCAGTACTTC. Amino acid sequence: CASSLGRDPSYEQYF.

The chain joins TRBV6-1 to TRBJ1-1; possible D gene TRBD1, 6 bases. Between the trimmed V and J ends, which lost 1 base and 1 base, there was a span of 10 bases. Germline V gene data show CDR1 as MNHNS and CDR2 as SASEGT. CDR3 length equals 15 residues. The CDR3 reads CASSEGDTRNTEAFF. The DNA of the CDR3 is TGTGCCAGCAGTGAAGGGGACACCCGGAACACTGAAGCTTTCTTT.

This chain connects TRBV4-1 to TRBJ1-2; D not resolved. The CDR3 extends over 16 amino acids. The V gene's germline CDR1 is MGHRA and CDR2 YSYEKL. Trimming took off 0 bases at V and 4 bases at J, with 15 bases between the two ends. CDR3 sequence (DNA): TGCGCCAGCAGCCAAGATCGAAAGGACGGACCCTATGGCTACACCTTC. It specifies CASSQDRKDGPYGYTF.